Below, 4 T cell receptor beta chains from the same sample are listed, as sequenced in a study of blood T cell repertoires in COVID-19. The table came from immunoSEQ multiplex PCR; TCRdb's copy has only in-frame clones and leaves some out. This repertoire shows 250,000 to 300,000 clones, approximately 90% found once; its top ten account for around 13%. The material sequenced was peripheral blood. The receptor source for this set is a woman aged 55-69 years with acute or convalescent COVID-19.

The rearrangement uses TRBV5-1 and TRBJ2-7, with a tentative D call TRBD2 (5 bases). V was cut by 1 base and J by 3 bases, with 11 bases left in between. The germline V gene encodes CDR1 SGHRS and CDR2 YFSETQ. This CDR3 is 14 amino acids long. CDR3 in amino acids: CASSLSVGVYEQYF. In DNA, the CDR3 is TGCGCCAGCAGCTTGTCGGTCGGGGTCTACGAGCAGTACTTC.

The chain recombines TRBV7-6 with TRBJ2-5; a weak D match, TRBD2 (6 bases). V gave up 0 bases and J gave up 6 bases, with 14 bases separating them. The germline V gene has CDR1 SGHVS and CDR2 FNYEAQ. The CDR3 consists of 15 residues. CDR3 nucleotide sequence: TGTGCCAGCAGCTTAGCGCGGGGCCCGGGGAAGACCCAGTACTTC. It codes for CASSLARGPGKTQYF.

The genes are TRBV2 and TRBJ2-3, with D perhaps TRBD2 (5 bases). V lost 7 bases and J 2 bases, leaving 10 bases between the germline ends. CDR1 SNHLY and CDR2 FYNNEI come from the germline V gene. This CDR3 is 13 amino acids long. CDR3 sequence reads: CASKSSPTDTQYF. The CDR3 region has the DNA TGTGCCAGCAAGTCTAGCCCCACAGATACGCAGTATTTT.

This clone showed up many times. This chain links TRBV7-9 with TRBJ1-2; TRBD1 aligns across 7 bases. V lost 0 bases and J lost 3; bases outside the gene matches: 4. Germline CDR1 is SEHNR and CDR2 is FQNEAQ (reference sequence). This CDR3 comprises 15 residues. DNA of the CDR3: TGTGCCAGCAGCTTAGCCGGGACAGCCTACTATGGCTACACCTTC. As protein: CASSLAGTAYYGYTF.